Sequencing of this TCR beta chain was carried out in a study of T cell responses to AZD1222 COVID-19 vaccine. Study-level findings and limits: Baseline seropositivity occurred in only a handful of AZD1222 recipients. Reports say nearly half of spike-specific TCRs go after unmutated variant regions. Two AZD1222 doses significantly raised spike-specific TCR breadth and depth over controls.

The CDR3 covers 14 residues. The germline V gene encodes CDR1 SGHTA and CDR2 FQGTGA. Trimming left V 5 bases short and J 1 base short, with 10 bases between. About this clone: Its cognate antigen is unknown.

Method: immunoSEQ multiplex PCR; TCRdb's copy keeps in-frame clones and lacks some. The sample includes approximately 150,000 clones, approximately 91% seen only once; the top ten take approximately 3.6%. The V gene is TRBV7-3, the J gene TRBJ2-3, with D possibly matching TRBD2 (5 bases). This receptor was obtained from an adult who received the AZD1222 COVID-19 vaccine. The source was peripheral blood, collected 28 days after the second AZD1222 dose. CDR3 nucleotide sequence: TGTGCCAGCAGCAGAACTAGTCGCACAGATACGCAGTATTTT. The encoded protein is CASSRTSRTDTQYF.